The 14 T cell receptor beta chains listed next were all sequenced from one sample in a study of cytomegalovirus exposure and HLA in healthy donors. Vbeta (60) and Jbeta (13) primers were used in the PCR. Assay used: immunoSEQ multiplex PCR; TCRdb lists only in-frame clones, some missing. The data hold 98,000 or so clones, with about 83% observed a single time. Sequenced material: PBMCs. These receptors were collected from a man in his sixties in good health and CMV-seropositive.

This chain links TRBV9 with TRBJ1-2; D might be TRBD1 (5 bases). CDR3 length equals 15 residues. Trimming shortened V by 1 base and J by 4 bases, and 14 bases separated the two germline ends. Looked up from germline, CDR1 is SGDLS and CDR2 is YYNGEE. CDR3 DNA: TGTGCCAGCAGCGTACTGGACAACGTCCTCTATGGCTACACCTTC. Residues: CASSVLDNVLYGYTF.

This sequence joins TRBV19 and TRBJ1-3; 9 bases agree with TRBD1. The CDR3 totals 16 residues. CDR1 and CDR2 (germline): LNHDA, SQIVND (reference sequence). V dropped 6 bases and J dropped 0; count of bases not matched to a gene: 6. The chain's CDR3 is CASRSGQGRSGNTIYF. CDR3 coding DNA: TGTGCCAGTAGATCGGGACAGGGCCGCTCTGGAAACACCATATATTTT.

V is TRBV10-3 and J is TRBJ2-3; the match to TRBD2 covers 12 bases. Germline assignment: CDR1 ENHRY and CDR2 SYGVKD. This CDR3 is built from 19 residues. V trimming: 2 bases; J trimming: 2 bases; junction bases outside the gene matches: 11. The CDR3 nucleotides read TGTGCCATCAGTGAGCCCTCGACTAGCGGGGGCTCCGTCACAGATACGCAGTATTTT. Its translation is CAISEPSTSGGSVTDTQYF.

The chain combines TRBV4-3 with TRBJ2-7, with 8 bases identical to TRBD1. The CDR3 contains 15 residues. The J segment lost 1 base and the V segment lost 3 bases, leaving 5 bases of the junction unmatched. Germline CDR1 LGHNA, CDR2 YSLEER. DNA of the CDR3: TGCGCCAGCAGCCACTTACAGGGGGTTTCCTACGAGCAGTACTTC. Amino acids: CASSHLQGVSYEQYF.

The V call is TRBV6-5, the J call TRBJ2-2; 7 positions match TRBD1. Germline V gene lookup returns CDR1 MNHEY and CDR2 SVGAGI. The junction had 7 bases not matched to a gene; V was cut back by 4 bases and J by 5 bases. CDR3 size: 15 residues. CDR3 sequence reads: CASSFRQGWTGELFF. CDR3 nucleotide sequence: TGTGCCAGCAGTTTCAGACAGGGTTGGACCGGGGAGCTGTTTTTT.

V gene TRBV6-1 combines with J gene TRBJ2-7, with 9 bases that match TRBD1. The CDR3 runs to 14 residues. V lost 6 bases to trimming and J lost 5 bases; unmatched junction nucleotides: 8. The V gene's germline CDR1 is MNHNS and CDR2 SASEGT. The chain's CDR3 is CASSPGTGINEQYF. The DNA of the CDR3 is TGTGCCAGCAGCCCCGGGACAGGGATCAACGAGCAGTACTTC.

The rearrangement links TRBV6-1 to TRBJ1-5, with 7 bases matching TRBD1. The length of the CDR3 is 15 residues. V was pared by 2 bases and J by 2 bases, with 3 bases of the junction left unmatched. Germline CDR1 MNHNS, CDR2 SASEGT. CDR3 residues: CASSEPGGGNQPQHF. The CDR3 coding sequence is TGTGCCAGCAGTGAACCAGGGGGAGGCAATCAGCCCCAGCATTTT.

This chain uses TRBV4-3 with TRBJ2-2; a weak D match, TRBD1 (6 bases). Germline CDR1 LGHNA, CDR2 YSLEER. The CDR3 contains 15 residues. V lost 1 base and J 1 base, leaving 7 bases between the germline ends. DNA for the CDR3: TGCGCCAGCAGCCAAGTAGGGGGGAACACCGGGGAGCTGTTTTTT. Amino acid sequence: CASSQVGGNTGELFF.

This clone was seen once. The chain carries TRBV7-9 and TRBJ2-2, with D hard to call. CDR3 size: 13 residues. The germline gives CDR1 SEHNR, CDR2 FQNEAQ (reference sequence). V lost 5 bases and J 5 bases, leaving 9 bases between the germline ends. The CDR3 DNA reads TGTGCCAGCAGCCAACGGGTGACCGGGGAGCTGTTTTTT. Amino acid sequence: CASSQRVTGELFF.

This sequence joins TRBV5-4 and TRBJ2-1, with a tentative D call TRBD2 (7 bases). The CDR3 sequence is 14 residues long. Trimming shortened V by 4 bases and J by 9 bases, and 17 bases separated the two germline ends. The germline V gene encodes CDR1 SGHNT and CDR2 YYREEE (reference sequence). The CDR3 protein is CASSVVGGPGEQFF. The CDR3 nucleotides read TGTGCCAGCAGCGTTGTCGGGGGGCCGGGTGAGCAGTTCTTC.

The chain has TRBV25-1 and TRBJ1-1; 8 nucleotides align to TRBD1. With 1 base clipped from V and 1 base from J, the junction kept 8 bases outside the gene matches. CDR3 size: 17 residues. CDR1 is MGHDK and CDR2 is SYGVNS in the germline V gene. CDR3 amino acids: CASSEWRVGTGNTEAFF. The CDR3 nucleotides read TGTGCCAGCAGTGAATGGAGAGTAGGGACAGGGAACACTGAAGCTTTCTTT.

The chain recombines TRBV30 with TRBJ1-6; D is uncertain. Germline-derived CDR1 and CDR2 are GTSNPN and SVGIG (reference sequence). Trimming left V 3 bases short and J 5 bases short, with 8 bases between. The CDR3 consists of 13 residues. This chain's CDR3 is CAWRSVNNSPLHF. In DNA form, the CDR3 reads TGTGCCTGGAGGTCAGTTAATAATTCACCCCTCCACTTT.

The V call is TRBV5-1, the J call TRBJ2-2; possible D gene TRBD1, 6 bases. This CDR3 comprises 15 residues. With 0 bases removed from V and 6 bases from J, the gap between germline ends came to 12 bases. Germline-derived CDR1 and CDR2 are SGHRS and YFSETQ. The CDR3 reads CASSLGGQTSGELFF. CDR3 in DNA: TGCGCCAGCAGCTTGGGGGGACAAACCTCCGGGGAGCTGTTTTTT.

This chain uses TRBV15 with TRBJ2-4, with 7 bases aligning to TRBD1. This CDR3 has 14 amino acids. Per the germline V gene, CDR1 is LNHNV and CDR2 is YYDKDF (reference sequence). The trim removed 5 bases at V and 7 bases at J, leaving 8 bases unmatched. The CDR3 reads CATSGRGFDNIQYF. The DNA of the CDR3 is TGTGCCACCAGCGGCAGGGGGTTTGATAACATTCAGTACTTC.